The rows below give T cell receptor beta chains drawn from one sample of a study of blood T cells in healthy people across ages. From the 5' RACE reads, TCRdb called clonotypes with MiXCR, one entry per CDR3 protein. The sample has approximately 1,000,000 distinct CDR3 sequences, 35% to 55% seen once. Sequenced material: blood. Source of these receptors: a woman aged 60-75 years in good health. CDR3s include the opening cysteine and the closing phenylalanine or tryptophan. D genes are given only for firm matches. Size is stated for part of the rows, as once, few or many counts, or as a class when the clone is expanded.

few | TRBJ2-5 | . | TRBV20-1 | TGCAGTGCTAGAGGCTACTCTCGTGGAGAGACCCAGTACTTC | CSARGYSRGETQYF
few | TRBJ1-2 | TRBD1 | TRBV7-2 | TGTGCCAGCAGCGGGGACAGGGGGGGAGAGTATGGCTACACCTTC | CASSGDRGGEYGYTF
once | TRBJ2-3 | TRBD2 | TRBV11-2 | TGTGCCAGCAGCCCCGGGGAGCGGGAGATAACAGATACGCAGTATTTT | CASSPGEREITDTQYF
few | TRBJ1-2 | . | TRBV6-6 | TGTGCCAGCAGTTACTCTGTTGATAACTATGGCTACACCTTC | CASSYSVDNYGYTF
. | TRBJ2-1 | TRBD2 | TRBV20-1 | TGCAGTGCTCTAGGCGCGGGACTAGCGGGAATTGAGCAGTTCTTC | CSALGAGLAGIEQFF
few | TRBJ2-1 | TRBD2 | TRBV6-1 | TGTGCCAGCACTGAACTAGCGGGAGGATACAATGAGCAGTTCTTC | CASTELAGGYNEQFF
. | TRBJ1-5 | . | TRBV4-1 | TGCGCCAGCAGCCAAGACTCCTCTATTAGCAATCAGCCCCAGCATTTT | CASSQDSSISNQPQHF
. | TRBJ1-2 | TRBD1 | TRBV5-5 | TGTGCCAGCAGCTGCGCGACAGGGAACTATGGCTACACCTTC | CASSCATGNYGYTF
. | TRBJ2-5 | TRBD2 | TRBV11-2 | TGTGCCAGCAGCTTACCCGGGACTAGCGGGATAAGGGAGACCCAGTACTTC | CASSLPGTSGIRETQYF
many | TRBJ2-5 | TRBD2 | TRBV2 | TGTGCCAGCAGCGGGTTAGCGGGAGGAGAGACCCAGTACTTC | CASSGLAGGETQYF
. | TRBJ2-1 | . | TRBV6-5 | TGTGCCAGCAGTTGGGGGACAAGGACTCTGAGCTCCTACAATGAGCAGTTCTTC | CASSWGTRTLSSYNEQFF
. | TRBJ2-1 | . | TRBV14 | TGTGCCAGCAGCCCGGGGAGCCTTTACAATGAGCAGTTCTTC | CASSPGSLYNEQFF
. | TRBJ1-5 | . | TRBV2 | TGTGCCAGCAGTGAAGCGCTTCCCCAGAGCAATCAGCCCCAGCATTTT | CASSEALPQSNQPQHF
many | TRBJ2-1 | TRBD2 | TRBV7-9 | TGTGCCAGCAGTTCCGGGACTAGCGGGAGAAATGAGCAGTTCTTC | CASSSGTSGRNEQFF
. | TRBJ2-7 | . | TRBV12-3/TRBV12-4 | TGTGCCAGCAGTTTATTAGGGATCGGCTACGAGCAGTACTTC | CASSLLGIGYEQYF
. | TRBJ2-5 | TRBD2 | TRBV10-3 | TGTGCCATCAGCGGACTAGCGGGAGGGCCAAACAATGAGCAGTACTTC | CAISGLAGGPNNEQYF
. | TRBJ2-1 | . | TRBV12-3/TRBV12-4 | TGTGCCAGTTTTTGGTCAGGACGCAACCATGAGCAGTTCTTC | CASFWSGRNHEQFF
. | TRBJ2-1 | TRBD1 | TRBV10-1 | TGCGCCAGCGGGACAGGCTACAATGAGCAGTTCTTC | CASGTGYNEQFF
once | TRBJ2-7 | . | TRBV24-1 | TGTGCCACCAGTGATAGCTCGGGACGAAACGTCTACGAGCAGTACTTC | CATSDSSGRNVYEQYF
. | TRBJ2-7 | TRBD2 | TRBV27 | TGTGCCAGCAGTCCCCTACTAGCGGGAGTTGTGCTAGCGCAGTACTTC | CASSPLLAGVVLAQYF
. | TRBJ2-3 | TRBD2 | TRBV7-3 | TGTGCCAGCAGCTCTGGACTAGCGGGACCCGGGGGGGATACGCAGTATTTT | CASSSGLAGPGGDTQYF
many | TRBJ2-3 | TRBD2 | TRBV20-1 | TGCAGTGCTAGAGCGGACCGAGGGCTAGCGGGATTTACCCTAATAGATACGCAGTATTTT | CSARADRGLAGFTLIDTQYF
. | TRBJ2-2 | TRBD2 | TRBV24-1 | TGTGCCACCAGTCGGACTAGCGGGTTGACCGGGGAGCTGTTTTTT | CATSRTSGLTGELFF
few | TRBJ2-1 | . | TRBV7-8 | TGTGCCAGCAGCTTAGTGGTAGATAGCTCCTACAATGAGCAGTTCTTC | CASSLVVDSSYNEQFF
once | TRBJ1-5 | . | TRBV20-1 | TGCAGTGCAAAGGGACATTACCTGCCCCAGCATTTT | CSAKGHYLPQHF
few | TRBJ2-7 | . | TRBV7-8 | TGTGCCAGCAGCTTAGAAGGCCCCGGATCATCCTACGAGCAGTACTTC | CASSLEGPGSSYEQYF
. | TRBJ1-3 | . | TRBV7-3 | TGTGCCAGCAGCTTGACGGGCTCTGGAAACACCATATATTTT | CASSLTGSGNTIYF
few | TRBJ2-7 | TRBD2 | TRBV27 | TGTGCCAGCAGTTTATGGTCTAGCGGCTCCTACGAGCAGTACTTC | CASSLWSSGSYEQYF
few | TRBJ1-2 | . | TRBV6-1 | TGTGCCAGCAGTCCCCCTCTCGGCACCTATGGCTACACCTTC | CASSPPLGTYGYTF
few | TRBJ1-2 | TRBD1 | TRBV5-1 | TGCGCCAGCAGCTTGGGGACAGGTCTAGTTACCGGCTACACCTTC | CASSLGTGLVTGYTF
. | TRBJ1-2 | . | TRBV6-6 | TGTGCCGGCAGCCCGAACTATGGCTACACCTTC | CAGSPNYGYTF
. | TRBJ2-7 | . | TRBV10-2 | TGCGCCAGCAGAGAGGGAGGGGGAACCTACGAGCAGTACTTC | CASREGGGTYEQYF
. | TRBJ2-1 | TRBD2 | TRBV5-6 | TGTGCCAGCAGCCCACTCAGGGTAGCGGGAGTGGGCAATGAGCAGTTCTTC | CASSPLRVAGVGNEQFF
. | TRBJ2-7 | . | TRBV10-3 | TGTGCCATCAGGGGCCGGGACCTTCGCTCCTACGAGCAGTACTTC | CAIRGRDLRSYEQYF
. | TRBJ2-5 | . | TRBV27 | TGTGCCAGCAGTATGCAGGGCCGGGAGACCCAGTACTTC | CASSMQGRETQYF
few | TRBJ2-4 | TRBD1 | TRBV29-1 | TGCAGCGCCTCCCTGACAGGGGGCAGGGGAGCCAAAAACATTCAGTACTTC | CSASLTGGRGAKNIQYF
. | TRBJ2-1 | . | TRBV29-1 | TGCAGCGTTGGGGGCCAGGGGTACAATGAGCAGTTCTTC | CSVGGQGYNEQFF
. | TRBJ2-7 | . | TRBV20-1 | TGCAGTGCTAGTGGTCAGGGGTTCGAGGAGCAGTACTTC | CSASGQGFEEQYF
. | TRBJ2-7 | . | TRBV15 | TGTGCCACCAGCAGAGAGTGGGGCCCCTACGAGCAGTACTTC | CATSREWGPYEQYF
few | TRBJ2-6 | . | TRBV9 | TGTGCCAGCAGCGTATTGTCCGGCTCTGGGGCCAACGTCCTGACTTTC | CASSVLSGSGANVLTF
. | TRBJ1-6 | . | TRBV21-1 | TGTGCCAGGCGAAGGGAGGGTAATTCACCCCTCCACTTT | CARRREGNSPLHF
. | TRBJ2-6 | . | TRBV14 | TGTGCCAGCAGCCAAGACATCCTAGCCACTAAACCTGGGGCCAACGTCCTGACTTTC | CASSQDILATKPGANVLTF
. | TRBJ2-7 | TRBD2 | TRBV25-1 | TGTGCCAGCAGTGCTGGACTAGCGGGAGTAAATGAGCAGTACTTC | CASSAGLAGVNEQYF
. | TRBJ1-6 | . | TRBV6-5 | TGTGCCAGCAGTTACTCGATGAGAGGGATCAGTTCACCCCTCCACTTT | CASSYSMRGISSPLHF
. | TRBJ2-1 | TRBD1 | TRBV14 | TGTGCCAGCAGCCCCACCGGGACAGGGGTTTCCTACAATGAGCAGTTCTTC | CASSPTGTGVSYNEQFF
. | TRBJ2-3 | . | TRBV9 | TGTGCCAGCAGCGGACGGGACTCCCGGCTTGATACGCAGTATTTT | CASSGRDSRLDTQYF
few | TRBJ2-1 | . | TRBV5-1 | TGCGCCAGCAGCAGGGACCCTCACAATGAGCAGTTCTTC | CASSRDPHNEQFF
. | TRBJ2-7 | . | TRBV14 | TGTGCCAGCAGCGGTAGATTCTCCTACGAGCAGTACTTC | CASSGRFSYEQYF
. | TRBJ2-5 | . | TRBV27 | TGTGCCAGCAGTCGCGAAGTCGACGTGCGATTGAGGCAGTACTTC | CASSREVDVRLRQYF
. | TRBJ1-6 | . | TRBV24-1 | TGTGCCACCAGTGCAGGGGTTGGGAATTCACCCCTCCACTTT | CATSAGVGNSPLHF
few | TRBJ2-3 | . | TRBV4-1 | TGCGCCAGCAGCCAAGAGGAAGCAGCGAGTGGAACAGATACGCAGTATTTT | CASSQEEAASGTDTQYF
. | TRBJ2-1 | TRBD2 | TRBV11-1 | TGTGCCAGCAGCCCTCCATTACTAGCGGCCCCTTACAATGAGCAGTTCTTC | CASSPPLLAAPYNEQFF
once | TRBJ2-7 | TRBD2 | TRBV10-3 | TGTGCCATCAGTGAACCCGGGGCTAGCGGGGGATCCGAGCAGTACTTC | CAISEPGASGGSEQYF
many | TRBJ2-5 | TRBD2 | TRBV13 | TGTGCCAGCAGCTCGACTAGCGGGCAAGAGACCCAGTACTTC | CASSSTSGQETQYF
. | TRBJ2-3 | TRBD1 | TRBV7-6 | TGTGCCAGCAGGTTCTTCAGACAGGGTCGCACAGATACGCAGTATTTT | CASRFFRQGRTDTQYF
. | TRBJ2-3 | . | TRBV25-1 | TGTGCCAGCAGTGCTTGGGGCATCACAGATACGCAGTATTTT | CASSAWGITDTQYF
once | TRBJ1-1 | . | TRBV29-1 | TGCAGCGTTACCCCGGGGGGCGCGGCTTTCTTT | CSVTPGGAAFF
. | TRBJ1-1 | . | TRBV4-1 | TGCGCCAGCAGTCAAGGGCCGAAGGGGGGGGGTTACCCTGAAGCTTTCTTT | CASSQGPKGGGYPEAFF